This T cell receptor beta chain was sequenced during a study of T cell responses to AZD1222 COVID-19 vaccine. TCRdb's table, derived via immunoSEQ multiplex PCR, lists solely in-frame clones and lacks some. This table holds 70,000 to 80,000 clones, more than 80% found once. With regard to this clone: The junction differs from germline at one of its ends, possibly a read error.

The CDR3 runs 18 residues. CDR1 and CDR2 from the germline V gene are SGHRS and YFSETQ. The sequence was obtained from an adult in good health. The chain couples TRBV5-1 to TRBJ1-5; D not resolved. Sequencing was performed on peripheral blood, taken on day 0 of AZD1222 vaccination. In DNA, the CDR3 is TGCGCCAGCCGCTTAAATCCCTCTTCGGGATTTAGCAATCAGCCCCAGCATTTT. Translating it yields CASRLNPSSGFSNQPQHF.